This paragraph covers one T cell receptor beta chain sequence. What it recognizes is unknown. V trimming: 1 base; J trimming: 13 bases; junction bases outside the gene matches: 8. This CDR3 has 14 amino acids. The second PCR ran about 6 to 11 cycles with a sample-barcoded 5' primer and J-beta primers. Tagging of each cDNA molecule was performed by a template-switch adaptor with 12 random nucleotides. One entry per CDR3 protein results from TCRdb running MiXCR on the 5' RACE reads. The table includes about 680,000 distinct CDR3 sequences, approximately 50% detected once. The sample originates from a study of blood T cells in healthy people across ages. Notes on the study in general: Naive CD4+ cell counts and diversity both ran higher in long-lived than in aged donors. Measured against age, TCR beta diversity per million T cells decreased in a roughly linear manner. Expanded clonotype changes were possibly confounded by unknown donor CMV status.

This TCR came from a woman in her sixties or seventies in good health. What was sequenced was blood. V gene TRBV12-3 or TRBV12-4 combines with J gene TRBJ2-4; 9 bases are a match to TRBD1. CDR3 protein: CASSLGQGVNEQYF. DNA for the CDR3: TGTGCCAGCAGTTTAGGACAGGGGGTCAATGAGCAGTACTTC.